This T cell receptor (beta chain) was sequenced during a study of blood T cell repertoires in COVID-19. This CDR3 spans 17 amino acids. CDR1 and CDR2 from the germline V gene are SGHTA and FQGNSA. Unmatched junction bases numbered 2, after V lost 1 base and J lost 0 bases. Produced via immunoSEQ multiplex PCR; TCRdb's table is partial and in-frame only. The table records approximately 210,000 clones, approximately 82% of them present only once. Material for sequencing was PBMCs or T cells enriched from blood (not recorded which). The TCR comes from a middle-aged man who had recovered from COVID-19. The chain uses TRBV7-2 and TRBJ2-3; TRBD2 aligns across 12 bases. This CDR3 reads CASSLVGTSGSTDTQYF. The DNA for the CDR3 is TGTGCCAGCAGCTTAGTTGGGACTAGCGGGAGCACAGATACGCAGTATTTT. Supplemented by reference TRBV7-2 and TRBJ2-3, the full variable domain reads GAGVSQSPSNKVTEKGKDVELRCDPISGHTALYWYRQSLGQGLEFLIYFQGNSAPDKSGLPSDRFSAERTGGSVSTLTIQRTQQEDSAVYLCASSLVGTSGSTDTQYFGPGTRLTVL.